These T cell receptor beta chains were read from a single sample in a study of CD8 T cells in ankylosing spondylitis. Via MiXCR, TCRdb re-called the 5' RACE reads, giving one row per CDR3 protein. The repertoire consists of about 330,000 distinct CDR3 sequences, with approximately 8.2% occurring once and the leading ten covering approximately 15%. Sequencing was carried out using blood, either unsorted or a sorted T cell fraction (not recorded which). These receptor sequences come from a male donor with ankylosing spondylitis. Both conserved end residues are part of each CDR3. A D gene is named only where the DNA matches it firmly. Not all rows give a size; the values are once, few, many and, for expanded clones, a class.

D gene: TRBD1; clone size: few; J gene: TRBJ2-2; V gene: TRBV5-5; CDR3 protein: CASSLRTGGVNTGELFF; CDR3 DNA: TGTGCCAGCAGCTTAAGGACAGGGGGGGTGAACACCGGGGAGCTGTTTTTT
D gene: -; clone size: many; J gene: TRBJ1-4; V gene: TRBV9; CDR3 protein: CASSDGTDYFATNEKLFF; CDR3 DNA: TGTGCCAGCAGCGACGGGACGGACTATTTTGCAACTAATGAAAAACTGTTTTTT
D gene: -; clone size: many; J gene: TRBJ1-2; V gene: TRBV29-1; CDR3 protein: CSVGVEPYGYTF; CDR3 DNA: TGCAGCGTTGGAGTCGAACCGTATGGCTACACCTTC
D gene: TRBD1; clone size: -; J gene: TRBJ2-5; V gene: TRBV11-3; CDR3 protein: CASSSRDRDFQETQYF; CDR3 DNA: TGTGCCAGCAGCTCCCGGGACAGGGATTTCCAAGAGACCCAGTACTTC
D gene: TRBD2; clone size: many; J gene: TRBJ2-2; V gene: TRBV10-3; CDR3 protein: CATSVTSGILGELFF; CDR3 DNA: TGTGCTACATCGGTTACTAGCGGGATTCTGGGGGAGCTGTTTTTT
D gene: TRBD2; clone size: many; J gene: TRBJ2-1; V gene: TRBV11-2; CDR3 protein: CAARSGLAYNEQFF; CDR3 DNA: TGTGCCGCCCGGTCGGGACTAGCGTACAATGAGCAGTTCTTC
D gene: TRBD1; clone size: -; J gene: TRBJ2-3; V gene: TRBV2; CDR3 protein: CASHRLRGTDTQYF; CDR3 DNA: TGTGCCAGCCACCGACTCAGGGGGACAGATACGCAGTATTTT
D gene: TRBD2; clone size: -; J gene: TRBJ2-1; V gene: TRBV10-3; CDR3 protein: CAISAAAGETLFF; CDR3 DNA: TGTGCCATCAGTGCGGCAGCGGGAGAGACGCTGTTCTTC
D gene: -; clone size: many; J gene: TRBJ2-1; V gene: TRBV6-5; CDR3 protein: CASSWSWASADNEQFF; CDR3 DNA: TGTGCCAGCAGTTGGTCATGGGCTAGCGCCGACAATGAGCAGTTCTTC
D gene: -; clone size: few; J gene: TRBJ2-7; V gene: TRBV2; CDR3 protein: CASSVSGAPYEQYF; CDR3 DNA: TGTGCCAGCAGTGTGTCAGGGGCTCCGTACGAGCAGTACTTC
D gene: -; clone size: -; J gene: TRBJ1-1; V gene: TRBV5-1; CDR3 protein: CASSLGDALMNTEAFF; CDR3 DNA: TGCGCCAGCAGCCTGGGGGACGCCCTGATGAACACTGAAGCTTTCTTT
D gene: -; clone size: -; J gene: TRBJ2-7; V gene: TRBV11-3; CDR3 protein: CASSPLAVGEQYF; CDR3 DNA: TGTGCCAGCAGCCCACTGGCTGTCGGGGAGCAGTACTTC
D gene: -; clone size: many; J gene: TRBJ2-7; V gene: TRBV2; CDR3 protein: CASTFREQYF; CDR3 DNA: TGTGCCAGCACTTTCCGGGAGCAGTACTTC
D gene: TRBD1; clone size: -; J gene: TRBJ1-4; V gene: TRBV5-1; CDR3 protein: CASSPRTGSDEKLFF; CDR3 DNA: TGCGCCAGCAGCCCGAGGACAGGATCTGATGAAAAACTGTTTTTT
D gene: -; clone size: -; J gene: TRBJ1-5; V gene: TRBV18; CDR3 protein: CASSPIGTEDAQPQHF; CDR3 DNA: TGTGCCAGCTCACCTATCGGGACCGAGGACGCCCAGCCCCAGCATTTT
D gene: -; clone size: -; J gene: TRBJ2-7; V gene: TRBV12-3/TRBV12-4; CDR3 protein: CASSLGAASYEQYF; CDR3 DNA: TGTGCCAGCAGTTTAGGGGCAGCATCCTACGAGCAGTACTTC
D gene: -; clone size: few; J gene: TRBJ2-2; V gene: TRBV11-2; CDR3 protein: CASSLDLSFGELFF; CDR3 DNA: TGTGCCAGCAGCTTAGATCTTAGTTTCGGGGAGCTGTTTTTT
D gene: TRBD1; clone size: many; J gene: TRBJ1-2; V gene: TRBV2; CDR3 protein: CASRDSYNYGYTF; CDR3 DNA: TGTGCCAGTCGGGACAGTTATAACTATGGCTACACCTTC
D gene: -; clone size: many; J gene: TRBJ1-1; V gene: TRBV4-2; CDR3 protein: CASSQESIPLSTEAFF; CDR3 DNA: TGTGCCAGCAGCCAAGAGTCGATCCCCTTAAGCACTGAAGCTTTCTTT
D gene: TRBD2; clone size: -; J gene: TRBJ2-7; V gene: TRBV5-1; CDR3 protein: CASSPTRPSGRYEQYF; CDR3 DNA: TGCGCCAGCAGCCCAACGCGTCCTAGCGGGAGGTACGAGCAGTACTTC
D gene: -; clone size: many; J gene: TRBJ1-6; V gene: TRBV27; CDR3 protein: CASSSGGSPLHF; CDR3 DNA: TGTGCCAGCAGTTCTGGAGGGTCACCCCTCCACTTT
D gene: TRBD2; clone size: few; J gene: TRBJ2-3; V gene: TRBV6-5; CDR3 protein: CASSYWTSGTDTQYF; CDR3 DNA: TGTGCCAGCAGTTACTGGACTAGCGGCACAGATACGCAGTATTTT
D gene: TRBD2; clone size: few; J gene: TRBJ2-4; V gene: TRBV2; CDR3 protein: CASSELAGGPFIQYF; CDR3 DNA: TGTGCCAGCAGTGAGCTAGCGGGAGGGCCGTTCATTCAGTACTTC
D gene: -; clone size: few; J gene: TRBJ1-2; V gene: TRBV5-1; CDR3 protein: CASSLVQGLDGYTF; CDR3 DNA: TGCGCCAGCAGCTTGGTTCAGGGGTTAGATGGCTACACCTTC
D gene: -; clone size: -; J gene: TRBJ1-1; V gene: TRBV5-1; CDR3 protein: CASILEGGTEAFF; CDR3 DNA: TGCGCCAGCATTTTAGAGGGAGGCACTGAAGCTTTCTTT
D gene: -; clone size: -; J gene: TRBJ1-1; V gene: TRBV7-9; CDR3 protein: CASSPYRPTGLNTEAFF; CDR3 DNA: TGTGCCAGCAGCCCATATCGCCCGACAGGACTCAACACTGAAGCTTTCTTT
D gene: -; clone size: -; J gene: TRBJ2-3; V gene: TRBV11-2; CDR3 protein: CASSLEGDASTDTQYF; CDR3 DNA: TGTGCCAGCAGCTTAGAGGGGGACGCTAGCACAGATACGCAGTATTTT
D gene: -; clone size: -; J gene: TRBJ2-7; V gene: TRBV9; CDR3 protein: CASSPSRLAYEQYF; CDR3 DNA: TGTGCCAGCAGCCCATCCAGGTTGGCCTACGAGCAGTACTTC
D gene: TRBD1; clone size: -; J gene: TRBJ1-2; V gene: TRBV7-2; CDR3 protein: CASSWGTGVPYGYTF; CDR3 DNA: TGTGCCAGCAGCTGGGGGACAGGGGTCCCTTATGGCTACACCTTC
D gene: -; clone size: many; J gene: TRBJ1-2; V gene: TRBV11-2; CDR3 protein: CASSLLGAYGYTF; CDR3 DNA: TGTGCCAGCAGCTTGCTGGGGGCGTATGGCTACACCTTC
D gene: -; clone size: many; J gene: TRBJ2-2; V gene: TRBV3-1; CDR3 protein: CASSQEPSTGPGELFF; CDR3 DNA: TGTGCCAGCAGCCAAGAACCATCCACCGGGCCCGGGGAGCTGTTTTTT
D gene: -; clone size: -; J gene: TRBJ2-2; V gene: TRBV10-3; CDR3 protein: CAISDGNTGELFF; CDR3 DNA: TGTGCCATCAGTGACGGAAACACCGGGGAGCTGTTTTTT
D gene: -; clone size: many; J gene: TRBJ2-7; V gene: TRBV29-1; CDR3 protein: CSVGGAAPTMEQYF; CDR3 DNA: TGCAGCGTTGGGGGGGCCGCCCCTACGATGGAGCAGTACTTC
D gene: TRBD1; clone size: -; J gene: TRBJ2-7; V gene: TRBV5-5; CDR3 protein: CASSSGTGLYEQYF; CDR3 DNA: TGTGCCAGCAGCTCCGGGACAGGCCTCTACGAGCAGTACTTC
D gene: -; clone size: -; J gene: TRBJ1-1; V gene: TRBV5-8; CDR3 protein: CASSPLAAFDTEAFF; CDR3 DNA: TGTGCCAGCAGCCCGCTTGCGGCCTTCGACACTGAAGCTTTCTTT
D gene: -; clone size: few; J gene: TRBJ2-7; V gene: TRBV12-3/TRBV12-4; CDR3 protein: CASSFFSANSYEQYF; CDR3 DNA: TGTGCCAGCAGTTTCTTCTCGGCTAACTCCTACGAGCAGTACTTC
D gene: -; clone size: many; J gene: TRBJ2-7; V gene: TRBV7-8; CDR3 protein: CASSLAGGTYEQYF; CDR3 DNA: TGTGCCAGCAGCTTAGCAGGCGGGACCTACGAGCAGTACTTC
D gene: TRBD2; clone size: -; J gene: TRBJ2-7; V gene: TRBV29-1; CDR3 protein: CSVEDGGRSSYEQYF; CDR3 DNA: TGCAGCGTTGAAGATGGCGGGAGAAGCTCCTACGAGCAGTACTTC
D gene: -; clone size: once; J gene: TRBJ2-5; V gene: TRBV25-1; CDR3 protein: CASSEFAGSETQYF; CDR3 DNA: TGTGCCAGCAGTGAATTTGCCGGGTCGGAGACCCAGTACTTC
D gene: TRBD2; clone size: many; J gene: TRBJ2-1; V gene: TRBV3-1; CDR3 protein: CASSGLAGVGEQFF; CDR3 DNA: TGTGCCAGCAGCGGACTAGCGGGAGTAGGTGAGCAGTTCTTC
D gene: -; clone size: many; J gene: TRBJ2-2; V gene: TRBV5-1; CDR3 protein: CASSLVITGELFF; CDR3 DNA: TGCGCCAGCAGCTTAGTGATCACCGGGGAGCTGTTTTTT